A selection of T cell receptor beta chains follows, all from one sample in a study of cytomegalovirus exposure and HLA in healthy donors. Assay used: immunoSEQ multiplex PCR; TCRdb lists only in-frame clones, some missing. The data contain around 140,000 clones, around 72% of them singletons. Sequencing was carried out using PBMCs. Every receptor here comes from a man between 50 and 59 years old in good health and CMV-seropositive. The CDR3 runs from the conserved cysteine through the conserved F or W. D genes are given only for firm matches. Clone size is shown for a subset of rows, as once, few, many or a class of expanded clone.

size: NA
J: TRBJ1-3
D: NA
V: TRBV19
CDR3: CASSNRALSSGNTIYF
DNA: TGTGCCAGTAGTAACAGGGCTTTGAGCTCTGGAAACACCATATATTTT

size: once
J: TRBJ1-2
D: NA
V: TRBV14
CDR3: CASSQEDRPYGYTF
DNA: TGTGCCAGCAGCCAAGAGGACAGACCCTATGGCTACACCTTC

size: large
J: TRBJ1-1
D: NA
V: TRBV6-6
CDR3: CASSYGRQGNTEAFF
DNA: TGTGCCAGCAGTTACGGTAGGCAGGGGAACACTGAAGCTTTCTTT

size: NA
J: TRBJ2-1
D: TRBD1
V: TRBV6-5
CDR3: CASSLTGGAHNEQFF
DNA: TGTGCCAGCAGCCTCACAGGGGGCGCACACAATGAGCAGTTCTTC

size: NA
J: TRBJ2-3
D: TRBD1
V: TRBV7-9
CDR3: CASILTNRPDRVSTDTQYF
DNA: TGTGCCAGCATACTGACAAACCGACCGGACAGGGTGAGCACAGATACGCAGTATTTT

size: NA
J: TRBJ2-1
D: NA
V: TRBV6-5
CDR3: CASSTYQGGEQFF
DNA: TGTGCCAGCAGTACCTACCAGGGGGGTGAGCAGTTCTTC

size: NA
J: TRBJ2-7
D: NA
V: TRBV5-4
CDR3: CASSLAGGSYEQYF
DNA: TGTGCCAGCAGCTTGGCCGGAGGATCCTACGAGCAGTACTTC

size: NA
J: TRBJ1-2
D: NA
V: TRBV6-1
CDR3: CASTLGTTNYGYTF
DNA: TGTGCCAGCACTCTTGGGACAACTAACTATGGCTACACCTTC

size: few
J: TRBJ2-3
D: NA
V: TRBV7-9
CDR3: CASSLGYGGVVDTQYF
DNA: TGTGCCAGCAGCTTAGGGTACGGCGGGGTGGTCGATACGCAGTATTTT

size: NA
J: TRBJ1-5
D: TRBD1
V: TRBV4-2
CDR3: CASSQEQDRGDQPQHF
DNA: TGTGCCAGCAGCCAAGAACAGGACAGGGGGGATCAGCCCCAGCATTTT

size: NA
J: TRBJ2-1
D: NA
V: TRBV5-1
CDR3: CASSSVSGSYNEQFF
DNA: TGCGCCAGCAGCTCGGTGTCGGGCTCCTACAATGAGCAGTTCTTC

size: NA
J: TRBJ2-1
D: TRBD2
V: TRBV2
CDR3: CASSVSSGGSEQFF
DNA: TGTGCCAGCAGTGTGTCTAGCGGGGGAAGTGAGCAGTTCTTC

size: NA
J: TRBJ1-6
D: NA
V: TRBV5-1
CDR3: CASSLTGISNSPLHF
DNA: TGCGCCAGCAGCTTAACAGGGATAAGCAATTCACCCCTCCACTTT

size: NA
J: TRBJ2-7
D: TRBD1
V: TRBV5-6
CDR3: CASSKGQVKAYEQYF
DNA: TGTGCCAGCAGCAAAGGACAGGTGAAAGCCTACGAGCAGTACTTC